A single sample gave rise to the 17 T cell receptor beta chains below, sequenced in a study of blood T cell repertoires in COVID-19. Produced via immunoSEQ multiplex PCR; TCRdb's table is partial and in-frame only. The table lists under 200,000 clones, approximately 90% of them singletons. The sample taken for sequencing was peripheral blood. Receptor source: a man in his fifties with acute or convalescent COVID-19.

The V call is TRBV18, the J call TRBJ1-2; possibly TRBD1 for D (6 bases). The CDR3 covers 13 residues. Per the germline V gene, CDR1 is KGHSH and CDR2 is LQKENI. Trimming removed 4 bases at V and 6 bases at J, with 12 bases between. DNA for the CDR3: TGTGCCAGCTCACGGGACACAAGCAATGGCTACACCTTC. Encoded protein: CASSRDTSNGYTF. Full variable domain (missing parts from reference TRBV18 and TRBJ1-2): NAGVMQNPRHLVRRRGQEARLRCSPMKGHSHVYWYRQLPEEGLKFMVYLQKENIIDESGMPKERFSAEFPKEGPSILRIQQVVRGDSAAYFCASSRDTSNGYTFGSGTRLTVV.

The chain has TRBV2 and TRBJ2-2; 13 bases align to TRBD2. Germline V gives CDR1 SNHLY, CDR2 FYNNEI. The length of the CDR3 is 18 residues. V trimming: 6 bases; J trimming: 6 bases; junction bases outside the gene matches: 13. CDR3 DNA: TGTGCCAGCAGCGAACAGAAAGGACTAGCGGGAGTTTCCGGGGAGCTGTTTTTT. This sequence encodes CASSEQKGLAGVSGELFF.

The chain combines TRBV7-8 with TRBJ1-2, with a possible D match to TRBD1 (6 bases). This CDR3 is built from 14 residues. V dropped 3 bases and J dropped 2 bases, with 10 bases sitting between them. Germline V gene sequence: CDR1 SGHVS, CDR2 FQNEAQ. CDR3 protein: CASSLFDRNYGYTF. Here the CDR3 DNA reads TGTGCCAGCAGCTTGTTCGACAGGAACTATGGCTACACCTTC.

The chain carries TRBV4-2 and TRBJ1-5, with D perhaps TRBD1 (6 bases). Germline values: CDR1 LGHNA, CDR2 YNFKEQ. The CDR3 loop spans 16 amino acids. The ends were cut back, 0 bases at V and 4 bases at J, with 13 bases in the middle. CDR3 amino acids: CASSQEAGVRNQPQHF. For the CDR3, the DNA is TGTGCCAGCAGCCAAGAAGCAGGGGTACGGAATCAGCCCCAGCATTTT.

V gene TRBV6-5 combines with J gene TRBJ1-2, with 7 nucleotides matching TRBD1. Looked up from germline, CDR1 is MNHEY and CDR2 is SVGAGI. J gave up 3 bases and V 6 bases, and 10 bases lay outside the gene matches. This CDR3 is built from 15 residues. CDR3 loop: CASRARDRPYYGYTF. The CDR3 DNA is TGTGCCAGCAGGGCCCGGGACAGACCCTACTATGGCTACACCTTC.

This clone appeared once. The V call is TRBV27, the J call TRBJ2-3; tentative D call: TRBD1 (6 bases). Germline V lookup: CDR1 MNHEY, CDR2 SMNVEV (reference sequence). The V end was cut by 3 bases, the J end by 6 bases, with 10 bases between. The length of the CDR3 is 13 residues. CDR3 protein: CASSLGAWDTQYF. CDR3 coding DNA: TGTGCCAGCAGTTTGGGGGCCTGGGATACGCAGTATTTT.

The CDR3: CATSGLASGGTGELFF. CDR3 in DNA: TGTGCCACCAGTGGTCTGGCTAGCGGGGGCACCGGGGAGCTGTTTTTT. The chain recombines TRBV24-1 with TRBJ2-2, with 10 positions matching TRBD2. Losses at the gene ends were 5 bases for V and 4 bases for J; bases not matched to a gene: 6. Germline V gene lookup returns CDR1 KGHDR and CDR2 SFDVKD. The CDR3 contains 16 residues.

The chain employs TRBV6-1 and TRBJ2-3, with TRBD2 identical over 9 bases. The CDR3 contains 15 residues. Trimming removed 3 bases from V and 6 bases from J; junction bases left unmatched: 7. Germline V gene lookup returns CDR1 MNHNS and CDR2 SASEGT. DNA of the CDR3: TGTGCCAGCAGTGAGGGCGGGGGGGCTCCGGATACGCAGTATTTT. It encodes CASSEGGGAPDTQYF.

The chain couples TRBV6-5 to TRBJ2-1; maybe TRBD1 (5 bases). Deletions cut 7 bases from V and 6 bases from J, with 19 bases between. The CDR3 loop spans 15 amino acids. The germline V gene has CDR1 MNHEY and CDR2 SVGAGI. The CDR3 spells CASTRSRDQGNEQFF. CDR3 DNA: TGTGCCAGCACCCGCTCAAGAGACCAGGGCAATGAGCAGTTCTTC.

A single count supports this clone. V is TRBV11-2 and J is TRBJ2-3; TRBD2 matches 7 bases. The junction had 4 bases not matched to a gene; V was cut back by 3 bases and J by 1 base. Germline V lookup: CDR1 SGHAT, CDR2 FQNNGV. This CDR3 is built from 15 residues. The CDR3 region is CASSFGGGRTDTQYF. CDR3 in DNA: TGTGCCAGCAGCTTTGGGGGGGGACGCACAGATACGCAGTATTTT.

V and J are TRBV6-5 and TRBJ1-2; the D is unclear. V dropped 6 bases and J dropped 8 bases, with 13 bases sitting between them. Germline CDR1 is MNHEY and CDR2 is SVGAGI. The CDR3 contains 12 residues. Here the CDR3 reads CASSLLPSGYTF. DNA of the CDR3: TGTGCCAGCAGCCTCCTACCCTCCGGCTACACCTTC.

This rearrangement joins TRBV2 to TRBJ1-5; TRBD1 agrees at 7 bases. The germline V gene encodes CDR1 SNHLY and CDR2 FYNNEI. V trimming: 6 bases; J trimming: 4 bases; junction bases outside the gene matches: 0. The CDR3 has 12 amino acids. CDR3 in amino acids: CASRTGNQPQHF. The CDR3 DNA is TGTGCCAGCAGGACAGGGAATCAGCCCCAGCATTTT.

The chain couples TRBV27 to TRBJ2-1, with a possible D match to TRBD2 (6 bases). Deletions cut 7 bases from V and 6 bases from J, with 16 bases between. The germline gives CDR1 MNHEY, CDR2 SMNVEV (reference sequence). This CDR3 is 14 amino acids long. CDR3 in DNA: TGTGCCAGCATAGGGAGGTGGCGGGGCAATGAGCAGTTCTTC. Protein sequence: CASIGRWRGNEQFF.

The gene calls are TRBV4-1 and TRBJ2-3, with TRBD1 identical over 7 bases. Germline V gene sequence: CDR1 MGHRA, CDR2 YSYEKL. The CDR3 contains 15 residues. V trimming: 4 bases; J trimming: 5 bases; junction bases outside the gene matches: 9. This CDR3 is CASSLGQARGDTQYF. The CDR3 DNA reads as TGCGCCAGCAGCCTCGGACAGGCTAGGGGAGATACGCAGTATTTT.

The rearrangement joins TRBV5-1 to TRBJ2-5; 7 bases are shared with TRBD1. The CDR3 runs 14 residues. V lost 3 bases to trimming and J lost 1 base; unmatched junction nucleotides: 3. In germline, CDR1 is SGHRS, CDR2 YFSETQ. Here the CDR3 DNA reads TGCGCCAGCAGCTCAGGGACAGCCCAAGAGACCCAGTACTTC. Translating gives CASSSGTAQETQYF.

The rearrangement uses TRBV2 and TRBJ2-7; 7 positions agree with TRBD1. Germline CDR1 SNHLY, CDR2 FYNNEI. The CDR3 consists of 12 residues. J lost 2 bases, V lost 6 bases, and 1 base had no gene match. The CDR3 bases are TGTGCCAGCAGAGGGACAGCCTACGAGCAGTACTTC. It encodes CASRGTAYEQYF.

This chain uses TRBV28 with TRBJ2-5; D is ambiguous. This CDR3 has 14 amino acids. Deletions cut 5 bases from V and 1 base from J, with 11 bases between. The germline V gene has CDR1 MDHEN and CDR2 SYDVKM. CDR3 loop: CASSTRLAQETQYF. CDR3 sequence (DNA): TGTGCCAGCAGTACGAGACTGGCCCAAGAGACCCAGTACTTC.